A selection of T cell receptor beta chains follows, all from one sample in a study of blood T cell repertoires in COVID-19. This table comes from immunoSEQ multiplex PCR, and its TCRdb copy is limited to in-frame clones, with some not included. The profile covers roughly 50,000 clones, with roughly 81% appearing a single time and over 4% taken by the ten largest. The source material was peripheral blood. Source of these receptors: a woman in her sixties or seventies with acute or convalescent COVID-19. Each CDR3 is given with its conserved first and last residue. A D gene is named only where the DNA matches it firmly. Size values are once, few and many counts, or a class for expanded clones, and some rows have none.

-	-	TRBV7-6	TRBJ2-5	TGTGCCAGCAGCTTAGCCGCAGGATCAGGGCAGACCCAGTACTTC	CASSLAAGSGQTQYF
-	-	TRBV28	TRBJ1-4	TGTGCCAGCAGTTCCGGAGGGTCCGATGAAAAACTGTTTTTT	CASSSGGSDEKLFF
-	-	TRBV19	TRBJ2-6	TGTGCCAGTAGTGAAACAGGTACCGGGGCCAACGTCCTGACTTTC	CASSETGTGANVLTF
-	-	TRBV7-8	TRBJ1-6	TGTGCCAGCAGCCTACGCCAGGACAGTAATTCACCCCTCCACTTT	CASSLRQDSNSPLHF
once	TRBD1	TRBV7-2	TRBJ1-2	TGTGCCAGCAGCCTGGGACAGAGACAGAATGGCTACACCTTC	CASSLGQRQNGYTF
-	TRBD1	TRBV10-3	TRBJ1-4	TGTGCCATCAGGAAGGACAGGGGCGAAAAACTGTTTTTT	CAIRKDRGEKLFF
once	TRBD1	TRBV19	TRBJ1-2	TGTGCCAGTAGTGGGGGGACAGTGGGGAGCTACACCTTC	CASSGGTVGSYTF
few	-	TRBV5-6	TRBJ2-7	TGTGCCAGCAGCGTGGGGACTGGGTACGAGCAGTACTTC	CASSVGTGYEQYF
-	TRBD1	TRBV29-1	TRBJ1-2	TGCAGCGTTGATCCTGACAGGGGAGATGGCTACACCTTC	CSVDPDRGDGYTF
-	-	TRBV4-1	TRBJ2-7	TGCGCCAGCAGCCAAGAAGTCAGTTACTACGAGCAGTACTTC	CASSQEVSYYEQYF
-	-	TRBV3-1/TRBV3-2	TRBJ1-1	TGTGCCAGCAGCCAATCGGGGAGTGAAGCTTTCTTT	CASSQSGSEAFF
-	-	TRBV7-8	TRBJ1-2	TGTGCCAGCAGCTTAGCGTCCCAGGGGCCTGGCTACACCTTC	CASSLASQGPGYTF
-	TRBD2	TRBV5-1	TRBJ2-7	TGCGCCAGCAGCTTGGGAGCGGGACGAGACTACGAGCAGTACTTC	CASSLGAGRDYEQYF
-	-	TRBV29-1	TRBJ2-3	TGCAGCGTTGCCCGGGACACTGGCACAGATACGCAGTATTTT	CSVARDTGTDTQYF
-	-	TRBV6-5	TRBJ1-5	TGTGCCAGTACCGTGGCCAGGGATCAGCCCCAGCATTTT	CASTVARDQPQHF
-	-	TRBV7-2	TRBJ2-1	TGTGCCAGCAGCCTCACAGGGCGCGGCGGTGAGCAGTTCTTC	CASSLTGRGGEQFF
-	TRBD1	TRBV7-8	TRBJ1-6	TGTGCCAGCATCCCGACAGGGACTTTTGGTTCACCCCTCCACTTT	CASIPTGTFGSPLHF
-	TRBD1	TRBV24-1	TRBJ2-5	TGTGCCACCAGTGACGACAGGGGGAGGTTTGGGACCCAGTACTTC	CATSDDRGRFGTQYF
-	TRBD1	TRBV6-1	TRBJ1-5	TGTGCCAGCAGTGGACAGGGGTCGGTATCGCGGAGCAATCAGCCCCAGCATTTT	CASSGQGSVSRSNQPQHF
-	TRBD1	TRBV5-1	TRBJ1-6	TGCGCCAGCCGGGACAGGGAAAATTCACCCCTCCACTTT	CASRDRENSPLHF
once	TRBD2	TRBV19	TRBJ2-3	TGTGCCAGTAACCCGACTAGCGGGAGGGCCGCAGATACGCAGTATTTT	CASNPTSGRAADTQYF
-	TRBD1	TRBV6-5	TRBJ1-1	TGTGCCAGCAGTATAGACAGGGTGGGCACTGAAGCTTTCTTT	CASSIDRVGTEAFF
-	TRBD1	TRBV6-5	TRBJ1-3	TGTGCCAGCAGAAAGGGACAGGGCTACGGAAACACCATATATTTT	CASRKGQGYGNTIYF
-	-	TRBV9	TRBJ1-4	TGTGCCAGCAGCCCCGAAAGAGGGAATGAAAAACTGTTTTTT	CASSPERGNEKLFF
once	TRBD1	TRBV7-8	TRBJ1-4	TGTGCCAGCAGCTTAGCGGGGACAGGGAAAAAACTGTTTTTT	CASSLAGTGKKLFF
-	TRBD1	TRBV5-1	TRBJ2-1	TGCGCCAGCAGCCTTTCTAGGACAGGGGATGAGCAGTTCTTC	CASSLSRTGDEQFF
-	-	TRBV12-3/TRBV12-4	TRBJ1-2	TGTGCCAGCAGTTTAGGAGTATCTGCTGGCTACACCTTC	CASSLGVSAGYTF
-	TRBD2	TRBV28	TRBJ2-3	TGTGCCAGCAGGGGCGGGGGGGCTACAGATACGCAGTATTTT	CASRGGGATDTQYF
-	TRBD1	TRBV7-7	TRBJ2-1	TGTGCTAGCAGCTCCGGGACAGGGGGAAGCAATGAGCAGTTCTTC	CASSSGTGGSNEQFF
-	-	TRBV19	TRBJ1-1	TGTGCCAGTAGTATAGGACTGTCTGGAGGGAGAGCTGAAGCTTTCTTT	CASSIGLSGGRAEAFF
-	TRBD1	TRBV4-1	TRBJ2-7	TGCGCCAGCAGCCAAGAGATGGTCCGCGGACAGGTGAACCACGAGCAGTACTTC	CASSQEMVRGQVNHEQYF
few	-	TRBV7-2	TRBJ2-1	TGTGCCAGCAGCTTAGTGGCTAGCCCCTACAATGAGCAGTTCTTC	CASSLVASPYNEQFF
-	-	TRBV4-1	TRBJ1-1	TGCGCCAGCAGCCAAGATTACGTGAGAGCTTTCTTT	CASSQDYVRAFF
-	TRBD1	TRBV7-2	TRBJ1-3	TGTGCCAGCAGCTTAGCGTTCAGGGGGCCTGGAAACACCATATATTTT	CASSLAFRGPGNTIYF
-	TRBD1	TRBV19	TRBJ2-6	TGTGCCAGTCATAGCACACAGGGGAGTACCAACGTCCTGACTTTC	CASHSTQGSTNVLTF
-	-	TRBV28	TRBJ2-2	TGTGCCAGCAGTTTTTCCCAGGGAACGACCGGGGAGCTGTTTTTT	CASSFSQGTTGELFF
-	TRBD2	TRBV14	TRBJ2-1	TGTGCCAGCAGCCCACGTCAGCGGGAGGGCAATGAGCAGTTCTTC	CASSPRQREGNEQFF
-	TRBD1	TRBV11-2	TRBJ1-6	TGTGCCAGCAGCTTGACAGGGGGCTATAATTCACCCCTCCACTTT	CASSLTGGYNSPLHF
few	-	TRBV15	TRBJ2-7	TGTGCCACCAGGGGAGGTGGAAACTCCTACGAGCAGTACTTC	CATRGGGNSYEQYF
-	-	TRBV5-8	TRBJ2-2	TGTGCCAGCAGCCTACTAGCCCAGAACTCCGGGGAGCTGTTTTTT	CASSLLAQNSGELFF
-	-	TRBV19	TRBJ1-4	TGTGCCAGTAGTCGTCCCAATGAAAAACTGTTTTTT	CASSRPNEKLFF
-	TRBD2	TRBV25-1	TRBJ2-7	TGTGCCAGCGAACCAGCACTAGCGGTTCCTTACGAGCAGTACTTC	CASEPALAVPYEQYF
-	TRBD1	TRBV24-1	TRBJ2-2	TGTGCCACCAGTGATTTTGGGCAGGGGGCGAACACCGGGGAGCTGTTTTTT	CATSDFGQGANTGELFF
-	-	TRBV19	TRBJ2-1	TGTGCCAGTAGTCTGCGCCTTGTCTACAATGAGCAGTTCTTC	CASSLRLVYNEQFF
-	TRBD2	TRBV5-1	TRBJ2-1	TGCGCCAGCAGTGTTACAGCGGGAGGGCCGGGGAATGAGCAGTTCTTC	CASSVTAGGPGNEQFF
-	-	TRBV19	TRBJ1-1	TGTGCCAGTAGTACCCCGGACTTTCTGAACACTGAAGCTTTCTTT	CASSTPDFLNTEAFF
few	TRBD1	TRBV5-1	TRBJ1-1	TGCGCCAGCAGCTTGGACAGGGGGCAGACTGAAGCTTTCTTT	CASSLDRGQTEAFF
-	TRBD1	TRBV6-5	TRBJ1-1	TGTGCCAGCAATAGGGACAGGGCAGAAGCTTTCTTT	CASNRDRAEAFF
-	-	TRBV7-2	TRBJ1-1	TGTGCCAGCAGCTTACCGGGAAGTGAAGCTTTCTTT	CASSLPGSEAFF
-	TRBD1	TRBV5-8	TRBJ1-2	TGTGCCAGCAGCTTTGACAGGGGTTCCAACTATGGCTACACCTTC	CASSFDRGSNYGYTF
-	-	TRBV5-4	TRBJ1-4	TGTGCCAGCAGCTTGGCCGCTAATGAAAAACTGTTTTTT	CASSLAANEKLFF
-	TRBD1	TRBV30	TRBJ1-5	TGTGCCTGGAGTGGCGGCAGGGGGAATCAGCCCCAGCATTTT	CAWSGGRGNQPQHF
-	-	TRBV2	TRBJ1-6	TGTGCCAGCAGCGTAGACAGCGGGAATTCACCCCTCCACTTT	CASSVDSGNSPLHF
-	-	TRBV6-1	TRBJ2-2	TGTGCCAGCAGTGAAGTCCAGCCAACGCGGACCGGGGAGCTGTTTTTT	CASSEVQPTRTGELFF
-	-	TRBV18	TRBJ2-7	TGTGCCAGCTCACCACCGAGGTACCACGAGCAGTACTTC	CASSPPRYHEQYF
-	-	TRBV2	TRBJ2-5	TGTGCCAGCAGGGAACCCCTCCCCCAGACTCGGGAAGAGGCCCAGTACTTC	CASREPLPQTREEAQYF